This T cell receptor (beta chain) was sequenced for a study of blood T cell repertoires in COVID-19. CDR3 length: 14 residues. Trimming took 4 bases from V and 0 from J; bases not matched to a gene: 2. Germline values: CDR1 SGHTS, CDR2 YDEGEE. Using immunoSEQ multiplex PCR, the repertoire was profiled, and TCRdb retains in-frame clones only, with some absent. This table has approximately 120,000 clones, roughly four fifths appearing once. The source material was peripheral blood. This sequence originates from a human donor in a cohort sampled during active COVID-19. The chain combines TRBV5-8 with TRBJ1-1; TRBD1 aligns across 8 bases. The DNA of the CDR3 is TGTGCCAGCAGCCAACAGGGGGTGAACACTGAAGCTTTCTTT. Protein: CASSQQGVNTEAFF.